This TCR beta chain was recorded in a study of monozygotic twins with inflammatory bowel disease. General study findings and limits: In the analysis, different T cell subtypes could not be told apart.

Germline V CDR1 and CDR2: SGHTA, FQGNSA. CDR3 length: 14 amino acids. Total RNA isolation used whole blood (no T cell sorting was performed). The RNA usage for each TCR library was around 4,000 ng of total RNA. Template switching was used to attach UMIs, which incorporated a 6-nucleotide sample barcode. TCRdb re-called the 5' RACE reads and shows each CDR3 protein once, DNA omitted. The sample table includes around 450,000 distinct CDR3 sequences. In the case of this clonotype: Its antigen remains unidentified.

The origin of this receptor is a human donor with ulcerative colitis or Crohn's disease, or a healthy co-twin of an affected twin (not recorded which). The chain joins TRBV7-2 to TRBJ2-3; the D call of TRBD2 rests on TCRdb alone, since no DNA is present to check it. Material: blood. The CDR3 sequence is CASSPGLSTDTQYF. The variable domain in full, completed from reference TRBV7-2 and TRBJ2-3, reads GAGVSQSPSNKVTEKGKDVELRCDPISGHTALYWYRQSLGQGLEFLIYFQGNSAPDKSGLPSDRFSAERTGGSVSTLTIQRTQQEDSAVYLCASSPGLSTDTQYFGPGTRLTVL.